This T cell receptor beta chain was sequenced in a study of T cell responses to AZD1222 COVID-19 vaccine. Study-level points and caveats: Repertoire samples came only from after the peak T cell response.

Produced via immunoSEQ multiplex PCR; TCRdb's table is partial and in-frame only. The data hold about 120,000 clones, with about 90% observed a single time. A note on this clone: As yet, its antigen is unknown.

This CDR3 has 11 residues. The V and J ends lost 7 bases and 1 base respectively, with 4 bases between them. The clonotype comes from an adult in good health. Sequencing used peripheral blood, obtained on day 0 of AZD1222 vaccination. The chain joins TRBV12-3 or TRBV12-4 to TRBJ1-1; D is ambiguous. Written as DNA, the CDR3 is TGTGCCAGCACCGAGAACACTGAAGCTTTCTTT. As protein: CASTENTEAFF.